The clone carrying this TCR beta chain occurred many times. This entry comes from a study of T cells in Graves' hyperthyroidism and ophthalmopathy. Newly diagnosed patients aged 18 to 65 had hyperthyroidism of under 2 months' duration. The length of the CDR3 is 11 residues. Germline loops: CDR1 GTSNPN, CDR2 SVGIG (reference sequence). V shed 1 base and J shed 3 bases, with 4 bases lying between them. Amplification of TCR beta CDR3 regions was performed using RNA transcripts as template. HTBI primers were used for first-round RT-PCR of the TCR CDR3. A single record per CDR3 protein comes from TCRdb applying MiXCR to the multiplex PCR reads. The profile shows under 350,000 distinct CDR3 sequences, roughly 13% of them singletons.

The chain recombines TRBV30 with TRBJ2-7; D not certain. Material for sequencing was blood. The clonotype comes from a woman aged 40-49 years with Graves' hyperthyroidism. The CDR3 region has the DNA TGTGCCTGGAGTGCACGCTACGAGCAGTACTTC. This sequence encodes CAWSARYEQYF.